The 5 T cell receptor beta chains below were found in one sample sequenced in a study of T cells in Graves' hyperthyroidism and ophthalmopathy. RNA transcripts yielded amplified TCR beta CDR3 regions. First-round RT-PCR targeting the TCR CDR3 was performed with the HTBI primer set. TCRdb re-called the multiplex PCR reads through MiXCR, storing one row per CDR3 protein. This sample has nearly 600,000 distinct CDR3 sequences, with more than 11% found just once. The material sequenced was blood. The receptors were sampled from a woman in her twenties or thirties with Graves' hyperthyroidism that later progressed to Graves' ophthalmopathy.

This clonotype was counted at least ten times. The chain has TRBV6-5 and TRBJ2-7; a possible D gene is TRBD2 (6 bases). Germline V gene lookup returns CDR1 MNHEY and CDR2 SVGAGI. Trimming left V 0 bases short and J 3 bases short, with 12 bases between. The CDR3 is 15 amino acids. Written as DNA, the CDR3 is TGTGCCAGCAGTTACTCCCTAGGAGGGGACTACGAGCAGTACTTC. Its protein is CASSYSLGGDYEQYF.

The chain is built from TRBV29-1 and TRBJ1-2, with a possible D match to TRBD1 (5 bases). Germline values: CDR1 SQVTM, CDR2 ANQGSEA. CDR3 size: 13 residues. V gave up 6 bases and J gave up 8 bases, with 19 bases separating them. This chain's CDR3 is CSVGEGPFRGYTF. CDR3 nucleotide sequence: TGCAGCGTGGGCGAGGGGCCCTTTAGAGGCTACACCTTC.

Notes on this clonotype: Sequence at one end of the junction differs from germline and may be a read error. V is TRBV20-1 and J is TRBJ2-2, with TRBD2 identical over 8 bases. CDR1 and CDR2 (germline): DFQATT, SNEGSKA (reference sequence). The CDR3 runs to 15 residues. The CDR3: CSARAREVPQTELVF. CDR3 nucleotides: TGCAGTGCTAGGGCGCGGGAGGTACCCCAAACGGAGCTGGTTTTT.

Many counts were recorded for this clonotype. The J gene is TRBJ2-6, the V gene TRBV28; 8 bases are shared with TRBD1. The CDR3 totals 15 residues. After removal of 5 bases from V and 7 bases from J, the junction contained 7 bases not matched to a gene. Germline CDR1 is MDHEN and CDR2 is SYDVKM. The CDR3 nucleotides read TGTGCCAGCAGTCCTCCGACAGGGGTAGCCAACGTCCTGACTTTC. Protein sequence: CASSPPTGVANVLTF.

V and J are TRBV15 and TRBJ2-7; 12 bases line up with TRBD2. This CDR3 has 17 amino acids. From germline, CDR1 is LNHNV and CDR2 YYDKDF (reference sequence). The ends lost 1 base at V and 4 bases at J; junction bases unmatched: 8. CDR3 sequence reads: CATSRGLAGVIPYEQYF. CDR3 coding DNA: TGTGCCACCAGCAGAGGACTAGCGGGAGTCATCCCTTACGAGCAGTACTTC.